These 20 T cell receptor beta chains share one sample of origin, sequenced in a study of T cells in Graves' hyperthyroidism and ophthalmopathy. Amplification yielded TCR beta CDR3 regions, with RNA transcripts as the source. First-round RT-PCR with HTBI primers amplified the TCR CDR3 region. Each CDR3 protein is one row after TCRdb ran MiXCR on the multiplex PCR reads. The data show 500,000 to 750,000 distinct CDR3 sequences, 15% to 19% seen once. The material sequenced was blood. These receptors were taken from a woman in her 30s with Graves' hyperthyroidism.

The chain links TRBV19 to TRBJ2-3; TRBD1 aligns across 8 bases. The CDR3 is made up of 17 amino acids. The V segment lost 7 bases and the J segment 2 bases; nucleotides outside the gene matches: 14. CDR1 and CDR2 (germline): LNHDA, SQIVND (reference sequence). CDR3 amino acids: CASKRVTGTGDTDTQYF. CDR3 DNA sequence: TGTGCCAGTAAACGAGTCACGGGGACAGGAGACACAGATACGCAGTATTTT.

This clonotype was counted ten times or more. The chain couples TRBV2 to TRBJ1-6, with D uncertain. This CDR3 region has 13 residues. Between the trimmed V and J ends, which lost 6 bases and 7 bases, there was a span of 10 bases. CDR1 and CDR2 (germline): SNHLY, FYNNEI. CDR3 bases: TGTGCCAGCAGGCCTGGGAGGAATTCACCCCTCCACTTT. Protein product: CASRPGRNSPLHF.

There are a few counts of this clonotype. One base away lies a much larger clone, so this may be a sequencing read error. The chain employs TRBV11-2 and TRBJ2-5; 7 positions agree with TRBD2. CDR3 length: 15 amino acids. Germline-derived CDR1 and CDR2 are SGHAT and FQNNGV. CDR3 sequence (DNA): TGTGCCGGACGAGCGGAGGGAGGGCCCTTTGAGACCCAGTGCTTC. Protein: CAGRAEGGPFETQCF.

This clonotype was detected only a few times. This chain joins TRBV20-1 and TRBJ2-1; D is ambiguous. The germline V gene encodes CDR1 DFQATT and CDR2 SNEGSKA (reference sequence). The CDR3 length is 14 residues. The ends were cut back, 5 bases at V and 2 bases at J, with 13 bases in the middle. The CDR3 DNA is TGCAGTGCTCTAATCCCCGATACCTACAATGAGCAGTTCTTC. This encodes CSALIPDTYNEQFF.

This clonotype was counted at least ten times. The chain has TRBV10-3 and TRBJ2-5; D remains unclear. There are 14 residues in the CDR3. V shed 8 bases and J shed 2 bases, with 15 bases lying between them. Per the germline V gene, CDR1 is ENHRY and CDR2 is SYGVKD. For the CDR3, the DNA is TGTGCCATCGCGAAGGGCGCTGGTCAAGAGACCCAGTACTTC. As protein: CAIAKGAGQETQYF.

In this sample, this clonotype turned up many times. The genes are TRBV30 and TRBJ2-7, with a tentative D call TRBD2 (7 bases). The CDR3 sequence is 15 residues long. The ends were cut back, 4 bases at V and 2 bases at J, with 18 bases in the middle. The germline V gene encodes CDR1 GTSNPN and CDR2 SVGIG (reference sequence). CDR3 sequence (DNA): TGTGCCTGGACCGCAGATCGGGGGGCCACCTACGAGCAGTACTTC. Protein product: CAWTADRGATYEQYF.

Ten or more counts support this clonotype. The chain combines TRBV3-1 with TRBJ2-3; tentatively, D is TRBD2 (6 bases). Deletions cut 0 bases from V and 1 base from J, with 14 bases between. CDR1 LGHDT and CDR2 YNNKEL come from the germline V gene (reference sequence). The CDR3 has 17 residues. In DNA form, the CDR3 reads TGTGCCAGCAGCCAAGATCGGGGCGGGGTAGGCACAGATACGCAGTATTTT. It yields the protein CASSQDRGGVGTDTQYF.

Many counts were recorded for this clonotype. The CDR3 spells CASSHLPGGRTDTQYF. CDR3 bases: TGTGCCAGCAGCCATCTACCAGGGGGACGGACAGATACGCAGTATTTT. The rearrangement uses TRBV3-1 and TRBJ2-3, with 7 bases identical to TRBD1. The CDR3 length is 16 residues. CDR1 is LGHDT and CDR2 is YNNKEL in the germline V gene (reference sequence). V lost 3 bases to trimming and J lost 3 bases; unmatched junction nucleotides: 9.

There are many counts of this clonotype. The chain uses TRBV6-1 and TRBJ2-3; no reliable D call. With 5 bases removed from V and 3 bases from J, the gap between germline ends came to 12 bases. Germline CDR1 MNHNS, CDR2 SASEGT. This CDR3 has 14 amino acids. The CDR3 coding sequence is TGTGCCAGCAGTTACGCCATTCTTACAGATACGCAGTATTTT. Translating it yields CASSYAILTDTQYF.

This clonotype was recorded at least ten times. The chain recombines TRBV18 with TRBJ2-6; TRBD2 is a possible D gene (5 bases). Trimming cost V 0 bases and J 4 bases, with 10 bases left between them. The germline gives CDR1 KGHSH, CDR2 LQKENI. The CDR3 is 16 residues long. The CDR3 loop is CASSPPIGLGANVLTF. CDR3 bases: TGTGCCAGCTCACCACCAATAGGACTCGGGGCCAACGTCCTGACTTTC.

This clonotype was observed at least ten times. This chain connects TRBV7-3 to TRBJ1-1; D may be TRBD1 (6 bases). This CDR3 is built from 14 residues. The ends were cut back, 2 bases at V and 3 bases at J, with 10 bases in the middle. Germline V gives CDR1 SGHTA, CDR2 FQGTGA. In DNA, the CDR3 is TGTGCCAGCAGCTTATTCTCAGGGGACACTGAAGCTTTCTTT. It yields the protein CASSLFSGDTEAFF.

This sequence joins TRBV5-5 and TRBJ1-6; the D is unclear. Per the germline V gene, CDR1 is SGHKS and CDR2 is YYEKEE (reference sequence). The CDR3 is made up of 13 amino acids. Trimming left V 3 bases short and J 6 bases short, with 7 bases between. The CDR3 DNA reads as TGTGCCAGCAGCTCAGATATTAATTCACCCCTCCACTTT. Translating it yields CASSSDINSPLHF.

This clonotype has at least ten counts. The rearrangement links TRBV11-2 to TRBJ2-7; TRBD2 is a possible D gene (5 bases). Germline values: CDR1 SGHAT, CDR2 FQNNGV. V gave up 0 bases and J gave up 2 bases, with 11 bases separating them. The CDR3 runs 15 residues. The CDR3 sequence: CASSLEMDSTYEQYF. Here the CDR3 DNA reads TGTGCCAGCAGCTTAGAGATGGACTCGACCTACGAGCAGTACTTC.

This clonotype has ten or more counts. V is TRBV6-1 and J is TRBJ1-2; D is perhaps TRBD1 (5 bases). The germline CDR1 and CDR2 sequences are MNHNS and SASEGT. This CDR3 has 14 amino acids. V lost 9 bases and J 1 base, leaving 15 bases between the germline ends. In DNA, the CDR3 is TGTGCCAGTTTGGGGGGACTGCATAACTATGGCTACACCTTC. This encodes CASLGGLHNYGYTF.

This clonotype was seen repeatedly, ten times or more. The chain links TRBV6-1 to TRBJ2-2; maybe TRBD2 (5 bases). CDR1 MNHNS and CDR2 SASEGT come from the germline V gene. V was clipped by 10 bases and J by 7 bases, with 13 bases between them. This CDR3 has 12 residues. CDR3 residues: CAIIIAFGELFF. Written as DNA, the CDR3 is TGTGCCATCATAATAGCGTTCGGGGAGCTGTTTTTT.

The J gene is TRBJ1-1, the V gene TRBV5-1; tentative D call: TRBD1 (5 bases). The germline V gene encodes CDR1 SGHRS and CDR2 YFSETQ. V was clipped by 0 bases and J by 11 bases, with 17 bases between them. The CDR3 has 14 residues. CDR3 nucleotide sequence: TGCGCCAGCAGCTTGGGTGGGACTAAGGCGGAGGCTTTCTTT. It specifies CASSLGGTKAEAFF.

Ten or more counts support this clonotype. The CDR3 DNA is TGTGCCAGCAGCCCACAGGCCTCGATCGAGACCCAGTACTTC. Protein sequence: CASSPQASIETQYF. This chain links TRBV7-3 with TRBJ2-5, with D perhaps matching TRBD1 (5 bases). Trimming took 5 bases from V and 5 from J, leaving 15 bases between them. This CDR3 comprises 14 residues. Germline loops: CDR1 SGHTA, CDR2 FQGTGA.

The chain links TRBV5-4 to TRBJ2-2; D not resolved. Germline CDR1 is SGHNT and CDR2 is YYREEE (reference sequence). This CDR3 is 17 amino acids long. V was clipped by 3 bases and J by 0 bases, with 15 bases between them. CDR3 bases: TGTGCCAGCAGCTCGACGACATTAGCTCCGAACACCGGGGAGCTGTTTTTT. This sequence encodes CASSSTTLAPNTGELFF.

This clonotype has ten or more counts. This chain links TRBV2 with TRBJ2-2; 11 nucleotides agree with TRBD1. Losses at the gene ends were 6 bases for V and 4 bases for J; bases not matched to a gene: 4. The CDR3 consists of 15 residues. CDR1 and CDR2 (germline): SNHLY, FYNNEI. The CDR3 here is CASRRGQGGTGELFF. CDR3 in DNA: TGTGCCAGCAGGAGGGGACAGGGGGGCACCGGGGAGCTGTTTTTT.

Ten or more counts support this clonotype. This sequence joins TRBV28 and TRBJ2-4; possibly TRBD1 for D (6 bases). V was trimmed by 5 bases and J by 0 bases, leaving 11 bases between them. The CDR3 spans 15 residues. The germline V gene has CDR1 MDHEN and CDR2 SYDVKM. The CDR3 DNA reads as TGTGCCAGCAGTGGGGGCGGCATAGCCAAAAACATTCAGTACTTC. Protein product: CASSGGGIAKNIQYF.